The present entry profiles one T cell receptor beta chain with its context. One base away lies a much larger clone, so this may be a sequencing read error. These data are taken from a study of blood T cells in healthy people across ages. Germline assignment: CDR1 SGHRS and CDR2 YFSETQ. The length of the CDR3 is 15 residues. V dropped 0 bases and J dropped 3; count of bases not matched to a gene: 3. With a J-beta primer mix and a sample-barcoded 5' primer, a second PCR ran 7 to 11 cycles. TCRdb independently ran MiXCR on the 5' RACE reads; one entry per CDR3 protein. The table has around 1,500,000 distinct CDR3 sequences, under 30% seen once.

The receptor comes from a woman aged 25 to 39 in good health. This sequence joins TRBV5-1 and TRBJ2-5, with 9 bases identical to TRBD1. The sequencing sample was made of blood. CDR3 in DNA: TGCGCCAGCAGCTTGGGGGACAGGGAGGAAGAGACCCAGTACTTC. It yields the protein CASSLGDREEETQYF.